This passage covers 10 T cell receptor beta chains from one sample sequenced in a study of tumour-infiltrating T cells in Burkitt lymphoma. This table comes from immunoSEQ multiplex PCR, and its TCRdb copy is limited to in-frame clones, with some not included. The sample comprises thousands of clones, over 80% of which are singletons, and approximately 6% rests with the top ten. Material for sequencing was tumor tissue. The receptor source for this set is a human donor with diffuse large B-cell lymphoma.

The chain combines TRBV7-9 with TRBJ1-4, with unresolved D. This CDR3 is built from 15 residues. The germline V and J ends were trimmed by 5 bases and 4 bases, with 14 bases remaining between them. Germline V gene data show CDR1 as SEHNR and CDR2 as FQNEAQ (reference sequence). CDR3 residues: CASSPYGRFNEKLFF. CDR3 DNA: TGTGCCAGCAGCCCCTACGGGAGATTTAATGAAAAACTGTTTTTT. The whole variable domain, remainder taken from reference TRBV7-9 and TRBJ1-4, is DTGVSQNPRHKITKRGQNVTFRCDPISEHNRLYWYRQTLGQGPEFLTYFQNEAQLEKSRLLSDRFSAERPKGSFSTLEIQRTEQGDSAMYLCASSPYGRFNEKLFFGSGTQLSVL.

This clone was detected a few times. The CDR3 DNA follows: TGTGCCAGCAGCTTTATCGAACAGGGCTCTACGCAGTATTTT. Amino acids: CASSFIEQGSTQYF. The V call is TRBV5-4, the J call TRBJ2-3; D possibly corresponds to TRBD1 (6 bases). The germline V and J ends were trimmed by 2 bases and 8 bases, with 15 bases remaining between them. This CDR3 is built from 14 residues. The germline V gene has CDR1 SGHNT and CDR2 YYREEE (reference sequence).

The chain employs TRBV9 and TRBJ2-1, with 12 bases fitting TRBD1. This CDR3 is 16 amino acids long. Germline lookup yields CDR1 SGDLS and CDR2 YYNGEE. V shed 0 bases, J shed 6 bases, and the junction held 4 bases outside the gene matches. As DNA, the CDR3 is TGTGCCAGCAGCGTAGCCGGGACAGGGGGCTTCAATGAGCAGTTCTTC. This sequence encodes CASSVAGTGGFNEQFF. The full variable domain, completed using reference TRBV9 and TRBJ2-1, is DSGVTQTPKHLITATGQRVTLRCSPRSGDLSVYWYQQSLDQGLQFLIQYYNGEERAKGNILERFSAQQFPDLHSELNLSSLELGDSALYFCASSVAGTGGFNEQFFGPGTRLTVL.

V usage is TRBV5-4 and J usage is TRBJ2-7, with TRBD1 identical over 9 bases. Trimming took 0 bases from V and 5 from J; bases not matched to a gene: 0. CDR1 and CDR2 (germline): SGHNT, YYREEE (reference sequence). This CDR3 has 13 amino acids. CDR3 bases: TGTGCCAGCAGCTTGGACAGGGGGCACGAGCAGTACTTC. Its translation: CASSLDRGHEQYF.

The chain is built from TRBV13 and TRBJ1-2, with D maybe TRBD1 (6 bases). From germline, CDR1 is PRHDT and CDR2 FYEKMQ (reference sequence). This CDR3 contains 14 residues. Trimming removed 5 bases at V and 4 bases at J, with 14 bases between. The CDR3 region is CASSRRQEAYGYTF. In nucleotides, the CDR3 is TGTGCCAGCAGCCGGAGACAGGAGGCCTATGGCTACACCTTC.

J is TRBJ1-5 and V is TRBV27; D not resolved. CDR1 is MNHEY, CDR2 SMNVEV, per germline (reference sequence). V was shortened by 4 bases and J by 2 bases, with 3 bases between the two germline ends. The length of the CDR3 is 12 residues. The CDR3 here is CASSSGNQPQHF. The CDR3 coding sequence is TGTGCCAGCAGTTCTGGCAATCAGCCCCAGCATTTT.

The chain joins TRBV9 to TRBJ2-1; no reliable D call. The CDR3 has 13 amino acids. V was shortened by 0 bases and J by 6 bases, with 7 bases between the two germline ends. Germline CDR1 SGDLS, CDR2 YYNGEE. The CDR3 loop reads CASSVGVGNEQFF. For the CDR3, the DNA is TGTGCCAGCAGCGTAGGTGTCGGCAATGAGCAGTTCTTC.

The table lists this clone with a count of one. This sequence joins TRBV5-1 and TRBJ2-2, with D perhaps assigned TRBD1 or TRBD2 (5 bases each). CDR1 and CDR2 from the germline V gene are SGHRS and YFSETQ. V dropped 7 bases and J dropped 0 bases, with 10 bases sitting between them. The CDR3 sequence is 14 residues long. The CDR3 spells CASGWGSNTGELFF. As DNA, the CDR3 is TGCGCCAGCGGTTGGGGGTCGAACACCGGGGAGCTGTTTTTT.

In this sample, this clone turned up once. CDR3 in DNA: TGCAGCGTTGTAGGGCAGGGCTACACCTTC. Translated: CSVVGQGYTF. V and J are TRBV29-1 and TRBJ1-2; unclear D gene. Trimming removed 4 bases at V and 8 bases at J, with 8 bases between. CDR3 length: 10 residues. Germline V gene sequence: CDR1 SQVTM, CDR2 ANQGSEA.

This chain connects TRBV1 to TRBJ2-5; no DNA check was done on the table's D call, TRBD2. TRBV1 is an annotated pseudogene. This CDR3 region has 18 residues. The chain's CDR3 is CTSTPHGQRGGRLETQYF. CDR3 coding DNA: TGCACCAGCACCCCTCATGGGCAGCGGGGGGGCCGGCTTGAGACCCAGTACTTC.